This TCR beta chain was obtained from a study of STAT5B mutations in CD4+ large granular lymphocyte leukemia. Study-wide results and limits: No patients shared main leukemic clonotypes, though roughly 25% appeared at low frequency elsewhere. The CD4+ versus CD8+ T-LGLL clonality difference may reflect limited sample size.

This CDR3 region has 15 residues. Germline V gene data show CDR1 as MGHRA and CDR2 as YSYEKL. V was clipped by 4 bases and J by 2 bases; unmatched bases: 5. Concerning this clone: The target antigen is unknown.

Measured with immunoSEQ multiplex PCR; TCRdb has only the in-frame clones, and not every one. The top ten hold less than 2.5% of the sample, which has 3,000 to 4,500 clones, 65% to 90% seen once. The sequence derives from a human donor in good health. Sequenced: CD4+ T cells from blood buffy coats. V is TRBV4-1 and J is TRBJ2-7; 10 bases match TRBD2. This CDR3 reads CASSLVLAGAYEQYF. DNA of the CDR3: TGCGCCAGCAGCCTCGTCCTAGCGGGAGCCTACGAGCAGTACTTC.